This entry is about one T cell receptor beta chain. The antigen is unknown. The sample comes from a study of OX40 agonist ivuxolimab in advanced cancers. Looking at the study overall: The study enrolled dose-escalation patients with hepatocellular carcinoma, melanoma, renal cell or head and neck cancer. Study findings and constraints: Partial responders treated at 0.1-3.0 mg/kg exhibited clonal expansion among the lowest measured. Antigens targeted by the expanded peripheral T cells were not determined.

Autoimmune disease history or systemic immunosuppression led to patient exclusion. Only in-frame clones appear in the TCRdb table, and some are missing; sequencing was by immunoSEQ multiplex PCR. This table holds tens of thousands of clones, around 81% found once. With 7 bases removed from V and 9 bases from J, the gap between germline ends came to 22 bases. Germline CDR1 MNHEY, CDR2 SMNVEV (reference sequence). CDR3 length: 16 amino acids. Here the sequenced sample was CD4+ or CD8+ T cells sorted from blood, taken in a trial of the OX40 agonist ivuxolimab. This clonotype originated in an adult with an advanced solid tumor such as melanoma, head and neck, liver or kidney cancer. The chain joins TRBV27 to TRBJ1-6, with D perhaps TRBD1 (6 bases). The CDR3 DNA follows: TGTGCCAGCATTCCTCGGGACACTCAACCCCGTTCACCCCTCCACTTT. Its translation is CASIPRDTQPRSPLHF.